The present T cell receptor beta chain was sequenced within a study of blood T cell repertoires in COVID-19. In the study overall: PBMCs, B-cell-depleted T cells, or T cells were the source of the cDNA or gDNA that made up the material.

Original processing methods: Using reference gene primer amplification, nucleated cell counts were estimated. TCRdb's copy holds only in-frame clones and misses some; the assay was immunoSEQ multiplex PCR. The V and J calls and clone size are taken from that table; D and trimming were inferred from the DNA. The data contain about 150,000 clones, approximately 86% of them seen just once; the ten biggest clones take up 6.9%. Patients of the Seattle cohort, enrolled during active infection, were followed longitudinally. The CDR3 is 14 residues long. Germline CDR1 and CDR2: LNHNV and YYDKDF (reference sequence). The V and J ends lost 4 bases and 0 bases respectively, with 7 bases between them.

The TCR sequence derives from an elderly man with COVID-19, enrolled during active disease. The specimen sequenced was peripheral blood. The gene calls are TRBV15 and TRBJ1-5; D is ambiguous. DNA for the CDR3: TGTGCCACCAGCAAACTCCGTAGCAATCAGCCCCAGCATTTT. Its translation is CATSKLRSNQPQHF.